Below, 32 T cell receptor beta chains from the same sample are listed, as sequenced in a study of T cells in Graves' hyperthyroidism and ophthalmopathy. RNA transcripts gave rise to amplified TCR beta CDR3 regions. The primer set for the first-round RT-PCR of the TCR CDR3 was HTBI. TCRdb fed the multiplex PCR reads into MiXCR, producing one record per CDR3 protein. The sample lists around 240,000 distinct CDR3 sequences; about 14% were seen once. Sequencing was done on a sample of blood. Receptors originate from a woman aged 40 to 55 with Graves' hyperthyroidism that later progressed to Graves' ophthalmopathy.

V usage is TRBV20-1 and J usage is TRBJ2-7; D not certain. CDR1 and CDR2 (germline): DFQATT, SNEGSKA (reference sequence). V gave up 0 bases and J gave up 1 base, with 7 bases separating them. CDR3 length: 13 amino acids. CDR3 protein: CSARDLGSYEQYF. CDR3 nucleotide sequence: TGCAGTGCTAGAGATTTGGGTTCCTACGAGCAGTACTTC.

This clonotype was counted ten times or more. CDR3 DNA sequence: TGTGCCAGCAGCCCGTCGTGGGCAGGGGAGGTGCAAGAGACCCAGTACTTC. It is translated as CASSPSWAGEVQETQYF. The chain uses TRBV28 and TRBJ2-5; D may be TRBD1 or TRBD2 (6 bases each). The CDR3 has 17 amino acids. V lost 6 bases, J lost 2 bases, and 22 bases lay in between. The germline V gene encodes CDR1 MDHEN and CDR2 SYDVKM.

The V gene is TRBV7-8, the J gene TRBJ2-1; D gene unclear. Looked up from germline, CDR1 is SGHVS and CDR2 is FQNEAQ. This CDR3 contains 16 residues. V gave up 0 bases and J gave up 8 bases, with 17 bases separating them. CDR3 DNA: TGTGCCAGCAGCTTAGCAGCGACTCTACTGCTGGATGAGCAGTTCTTC. This sequence encodes CASSLAATLLLDEQFF.

This clonotype was found many times. V and J are TRBV12-3 or TRBV12-4 and TRBJ2-5; tentatively, D is TRBD1 or TRBD2 (5 bases each). The CDR3 length is 14 residues. V was shortened by 0 bases and J by 1 base, with 6 bases between the two germline ends. In DNA, the CDR3 is TGTGCCAGCAGTTTAGCGGGACCCCAAGAGACCCAGTACTTC. Translated: CASSLAGPQETQYF.

This clonotype was seen many times. The V and J genes are TRBV28 and TRBJ2-2; TRBD1 matches at 7 bases. The V gene end was trimmed by 5 bases and the J gene end by 7 bases; junction bases not matched to a gene: 4. This CDR3 has 13 amino acids. Looked up from germline, CDR1 is MDHEN and CDR2 is SYDVKM. The CDR3 DNA is TGTGCCAGCAGTCAAAACAGGGGCGGGGAGCTGTTTTTT. It encodes CASSQNRGGELFF.

This clonotype occurred many times. This sequence joins TRBV15 and TRBJ2-2; weak D call: TRBD1 (7 bases). The ends were cut back, 3 bases at V and 5 bases at J, with 22 bases in the middle. CDR3 size: 18 residues. From germline, CDR1 is LNHNV and CDR2 YYDKDF (reference sequence). This CDR3 is CATSRGGAGQRSTGELFF. The CDR3 DNA follows: TGTGCCACCAGCAGGGGGGGTGCGGGACAGAGATCTACCGGGGAGCTGTTTTTT.

This clonotype was detected ten times or more. The chain employs TRBV28 and TRBJ1-6, with no clear D. This CDR3 region has 15 residues. V was pared by 5 bases and J by 9 bases, with 17 bases between. Germline assignment: CDR1 MDHEN and CDR2 SYDVKM. The CDR3 DNA follows: TGTGCCAGCAGTGTCGAGGGCCAAAGCCGTTCACCCCTCCACTTT. Translated: CASSVEGQSRSPLHF.

In this sample, this clonotype turned up many times. The rearrangement links TRBV7-8 to TRBJ2-7, with D perhaps matching TRBD1 or TRBD2 (6 bases each). Trimming took 5 bases from V and 0 from J, leaving 14 bases between them. The germline V gene encodes CDR1 SGHVS and CDR2 FQNEAQ. The CDR3 is 15 residues long. The CDR3 loop reads CASSPSGGHSYEQYF. Here the CDR3 DNA reads TGTGCCAGCAGCCCTAGTGGGGGGCACTCCTACGAGCAGTACTTC.

This clonotype has at least ten counts. This chain joins TRBV2 and TRBJ2-4, with D possibly TRBD2 on 5 matching bases. V lost 3 bases, J lost 1 base, and 13 bases lay in between. Germline CDR1 reads SNHLY; CDR2 reads FYNNEI. This CDR3 spans 16 amino acids. The CDR3 here is CASSERSSSAKNIQYF. In DNA form, the CDR3 reads TGTGCCAGCAGTGAGCGTTCGTCTAGCGCCAAAAACATTCAGTACTTC.

The J gene is TRBJ2-7, the V gene TRBV28; TRBD2 aligns across 11 bases. The CDR3 loop spans 18 amino acids. Germline loops: CDR1 MDHEN, CDR2 SYDVKM. CDR3 in amino acids: CASSQAASGRSVWYERYV. The CDR3 DNA follows: TGTGCCAGCAGCCAAGCCGCTAGCGGGAGGTCTGTGTGGTACGAGCGGTACGTC.

In its sample, this clonotype was seen many times. The chain links TRBV2 to TRBJ2-4; D remains unclear. V shed 7 bases and J shed 0 bases, with 7 bases lying between them. Germline CDR1 SNHLY, CDR2 FYNNEI. CDR3 length: 13 amino acids. The CDR3 loop reads CASISIAKNIQYF. The CDR3 DNA follows: TGTGCCAGCATTTCTATAGCCAAAAACATTCAGTACTTC. Full variable domain (outside the CDR3, taken from reference TRBV2 and TRBJ2-4): EPEVTQTPSHQVTQMGQEVILRCVPISNHLYFYWYRQILGQKVEFLVSFYNNEISEKSEIFDDQFSVERPDGSNFTLKIRSTKLEDSAMYFCASISIAKNIQYFGAGTRLSVL.

Comments on this clonotype: Being one base from a much bigger clone, this may be a read error. CDR3 coding DNA: TGCGCCAGCAGTCACGAATCCGGGACAACCATTGAAGCTTTCTTT. Protein: CASSHESGTTIEAFF. The V and J genes are TRBV5-1 and TRBJ1-1; D might be TRBD1 (6 bases). The CDR3 is 15 amino acids. The V and J ends lost 5 bases and 7 bases respectively, with 21 bases between them. Per germline, CDR1 SGHRS and CDR2 YFSETQ.

The gene calls are TRBV29-1 and TRBJ2-5; D may be TRBD2 (6 bases). The germline V gene encodes CDR1 SQVTM and CDR2 ANQGSEA. Trimming stripped 2 bases from V and 6 bases from J, with 10 bases between. The CDR3 runs to 12 residues. CDR3 loop: CSVERLGQTQYF. CDR3 nucleotide sequence: TGCAGCGTTGAAAGACTAGGACAGACCCAGTACTTC.

V and J are TRBV20-1 and TRBJ2-5, with no clear D. The germline V gene encodes CDR1 DFQATT and CDR2 SNEGSKA (reference sequence). V was clipped by 3 bases and J by 3 bases, with 11 bases between them. The CDR3 spans 13 residues. CDR3 sequence (DNA): TGCAGTGCTAGGCCCCACGGAGAAGAGACCCAGTACTTC. Protein: CSARPHGEETQYF.

There are many counts of this clonotype. The CDR3 bases are TGTGCCAGTCGCCCGGACAGGTCGAATTCACCCCTCCACTTT. The encoded protein is CASRPDRSNSPLHF. V and J are TRBV19 and TRBJ1-6; 7 nucleotides match TRBD1. J was trimmed by 7 bases and V by 8 bases; bases with no gene match: 8. CDR1 LNHDA and CDR2 SQIVND come from the germline V gene (reference sequence). The CDR3 has 14 residues. Variable domain in full (rest from reference TRBV19 and TRBJ1-6): DGGITQSPKYLFRKEGQNVTLSCEQNLNHDAMYWYRQDPGQGLRLIYYSQIVNDFQKGDIAEGYSVSREKKESFPLTVTSAQKNPTAFYLCASRPDRSNSPLHFGNGTRLTVT.

This clonotype was counted ten times or more. The V and J genes are TRBV5-1 and TRBJ1-2, with 7 bases matching TRBD1. CDR3 length: 15 residues. CDR1 is SGHRS, CDR2 YFSETQ, per germline. The trim removed 4 bases at V and 6 bases at J, leaving 12 bases unmatched. The CDR3 here is CASSANRGDRNGYTF. The CDR3 DNA is TGCGCCAGCAGCGCAAACAGGGGCGACAGAAATGGCTACACCTTC.

The V and J genes are TRBV25-1 and TRBJ1-1; D ambiguous. This CDR3 contains 12 residues. Per the germline V gene, CDR1 is MGHDK and CDR2 is SYGVNS. The ends were cut back, 0 bases at V and 3 bases at J, with 2 bases in the middle. CDR3 sequence reads: CASSEYDTEAFF. CDR3 DNA: TGTGCCAGCAGTGAATATGACACTGAAGCTTTCTTT. The full variable domain, rest sourced from reference TRBV25-1 and TRBJ1-1, is EADIYQTPRYLVIGTGKKITLECSQTMGHDKMYWYQQDPGMELHLIHYSYGVNSTEKGDLSSESTVSRIRTEHFPLTLESARPSHTSQYLCASSEYDTEAFFGQGTRLTVV.

This clonotype was seen ten or more times. A read error may account for a junction end that differs from germline. The chain employs TRBV6-2 or TRBV6-3 and TRBJ1-1; a possible D gene is TRBD1 (5 bases). This CDR3 has 15 residues. CDR1 MNHEY and CDR2 SVGEGT come from the germline V gene. The CDR3 DNA reads TGTGCCAGCAGTGACTCGGGGCCGGGGAACACTGAAGCTTTCTTT. As protein: CASSDSGPGNTEAFF.

In this sample, this clonotype turned up many times. V and J are TRBV5-1 and TRBJ2-7; D could derive from TRBD1 or TRBD2 (6 bases each). V lost 0 bases, J lost 3 bases, and 13 bases lay in between. Germline CDR1 is SGHRS and CDR2 is YFSETQ. The CDR3 covers 15 residues. The CDR3 region is CASSLEGGLFYEQYF. In nucleotides, the CDR3 is TGCGCCAGCAGCTTGGAAGGGGGACTTTTCTACGAGCAGTACTTC.

Of note for this clonotype: Possible read error: a much larger clone is one base away. V and J are TRBV3-1 and TRBJ2-1, with D unresolved. Trimming removed 1 base at V and 9 bases at J, with 4 bases between. Germline V gives CDR1 LGHDT, CDR2 YNNKEL (reference sequence). The CDR3 totals 11 residues. CDR3 sequence (DNA): TGTGCCAGCAGCCAAGCGACTGAGCAGTTCTTC. Protein product: CASSQATEQFF.

Many counts were recorded for this clonotype. The J gene is TRBJ2-2, the V gene TRBV7-6, with D possibly being TRBD1 or TRBD2 (6 bases each). CDR3 length: 15 residues. The germline CDR1 and CDR2 sequences are SGHVS and FNYEAQ. V dropped 5 bases and J dropped 5 bases, with 15 bases sitting between them. The DNA for the CDR3 is TGTGCCAGCAGCCCGGGGGCGGGACCGACCGGGGAGCTGTTTTTT. Translated: CASSPGAGPTGELFF.

There are many counts of this clonotype. The rearrangement uses TRBV28 and TRBJ1-1; D ambiguous. CDR1 and CDR2 (germline): MDHEN, SYDVKM. The CDR3 covers 11 residues. With 7 bases removed from V and 3 bases from J, the gap between germline ends came to 6 bases. In DNA, the CDR3 is TGTGCCAGCACGTCGGACACTGAAGCTTTCTTT. Protein sequence: CASTSDTEAFF.

Ten or more counts support this clonotype. The J gene is TRBJ2-3, the V gene TRBV18; 9 bases align to TRBD2. Germline loops: CDR1 KGHSH, CDR2 LQKENI. This CDR3 comprises 15 residues. J lost 5 bases, V lost 3 bases, and 6 bases had no gene match. CDR3 residues: CASSPSGSNLDTQYF. CDR3 DNA: TGTGCCAGCTCACCTAGCGGGAGTAATTTAGATACGCAGTATTTT. Full variable domain (rest looked up from reference TRBV18 and TRBJ2-3): NAGVMQNPRHLVRRRGQEARLRCSPMKGHSHVYWYRQLPEEGLKFMVYLQKENIIDESGMPKERFSAEFPKEGPSILRIQQVVRGDSAAYFCASSPSGSNLDTQYFGPGTRLTVL.

This clonotype showed up many times. This sequence joins TRBV25-1 and TRBJ2-1; TRBD2 matches 13 bases. The junction had 11 bases not matched to a gene; V was cut back by 1 base and J by 8 bases. From germline, CDR1 is MGHDK and CDR2 SYGVNS. CDR3 length equals 18 residues. The CDR3 region is CASSELGRTSGSIHEQFF. In DNA, the CDR3 is TGTGCCAGCAGTGAATTAGGAAGGACTAGCGGGAGTATCCATGAGCAGTTCTTC.

This clonotype was detected ten times or more. This chain uses TRBV7-2 with TRBJ2-5; 12 nucleotides agree with TRBD2. The CDR3 spans 16 residues. After removal of 2 bases from V and 3 bases from J, the junction contained 4 bases not matched to a gene. Germline assignment: CDR1 SGHTA and CDR2 FQGNSA. CDR3: CASSLLGLAGKETQYF. The CDR3 nucleotides are TGTGCCAGCAGCTTATTAGGACTAGCGGGGAAAGAGACCCAGTACTTC. The whole variable domain, remainder taken from reference TRBV7-2 and TRBJ2-5, is GAGVSQSPSNKVTEKGKDVELRCDPISGHTALYWYRQSLGQGLEFLIYFQGNSAPDKSGLPSDRFSAERTGGSVSTLTIQRTQQEDSAVYLCASSLLGLAGKETQYFGPGTRLLVL.

Ten or more counts support this clonotype. This sequence joins TRBV3-1 and TRBJ1-6, with TRBD1 matching 10 bases. The CDR3 runs to 18 residues. Germline V gene sequence: CDR1 LGHDT, CDR2 YNNKEL (reference sequence). The J segment lost 9 bases and the V segment lost 0 bases, leaving 11 bases of the junction unmatched. The CDR3 spells CASSQETPLTGGRSPLHF. The CDR3 DNA reads as TGTGCCAGCAGCCAAGAAACTCCCCTGACAGGGGGCCGTTCACCCCTCCACTTT.

This clonotype showed up many times. This chain connects TRBV27 to TRBJ2-7, with 9 positions matching TRBD2. Trimming took 3 bases from V and 4 from J; bases not matched to a gene: 4. The CDR3 is 14 amino acids. Germline-derived CDR1 and CDR2 are MNHEY and SMNVEV (reference sequence). CDR3: CASSFASGKYEQYF. The CDR3 DNA sequence: TGTGCCAGCAGTTTTGCTAGCGGGAAATACGAGCAGTACTTC.

At least ten counts were recorded for this clonotype. The V call is TRBV11-2, the J call TRBJ2-2; D not resolved. Germline V gives CDR1 SGHAT, CDR2 FQNNGV. CDR3 length equals 14 residues. V was pared by 3 bases and J by 5 bases, with 10 bases between. The CDR3 spells CASSFATSTGELFF. CDR3 DNA sequence: TGTGCCAGCAGCTTTGCGACTTCTACCGGGGAGCTGTTTTTT.

This clonotype was seen many times. This chain connects TRBV9 to TRBJ1-2; a possible D gene is TRBD1 (6 bases). With 4 bases removed from V and 9 bases from J, the gap between germline ends came to 19 bases. The CDR3 contains 14 residues. Germline CDR1 reads SGDLS; CDR2 reads YYNGEE. CDR3 amino acids: CASSPGGLGGSYTF. DNA for the CDR3: TGTGCCAGCAGCCCTGGTGGGTTAGGGGGAAGCTACACCTTC.

This clonotype showed up many times. The V call is TRBV28, the J call TRBJ1-1; no definite D call. The CDR3 consists of 14 residues. Trimming took 3 bases from V and 4 from J, leaving 12 bases between them. Germline CDR1 reads MDHEN; CDR2 reads SYDVKM. The CDR3 protein is CASSFLASGTEAFF. CDR3 DNA: TGTGCCAGCAGTTTCTTGGCTTCCGGCACTGAAGCTTTCTTT.

This clonotype was observed at least ten times. The chain is built from TRBV10-3 and TRBJ2-3, with D possibly being TRBD1 (6 bases). From germline, CDR1 is ENHRY and CDR2 SYGVKD. Trimming shortened V by 5 bases and J by 1 base, and 13 bases separated the two germline ends. CDR3 length: 15 residues. In DNA, the CDR3 is TGTGCCATCAGTCAACCACAGGGCGGCACAGATACGCAGTATTTT. It is translated as CAISQPQGGTDTQYF.

The J gene is TRBJ2-5, the V gene TRBV7-2; tentative D call: TRBD1 (7 bases). This CDR3 contains 13 residues. V was clipped by 0 bases and J by 11 bases, with 13 bases between them. Germline V lookup: CDR1 SGHTA, CDR2 FQGNSA. Here the CDR3 reads CASSLARRGQQYF. The CDR3 DNA sequence: TGTGCCAGCAGCTTAGCGAGGAGGGGGCAACAGTACTTC. The full variable domain, rest sourced from reference TRBV7-2 and TRBJ2-5, is GAGVSQSPSNKVTEKGKDVELRCDPISGHTALYWYRQSLGQGLEFLIYFQGNSAPDKSGLPSDRFSAERTGGSVSTLTIQRTQQEDSAVYLCASSLARRGQQYFGPGTRLLVL.